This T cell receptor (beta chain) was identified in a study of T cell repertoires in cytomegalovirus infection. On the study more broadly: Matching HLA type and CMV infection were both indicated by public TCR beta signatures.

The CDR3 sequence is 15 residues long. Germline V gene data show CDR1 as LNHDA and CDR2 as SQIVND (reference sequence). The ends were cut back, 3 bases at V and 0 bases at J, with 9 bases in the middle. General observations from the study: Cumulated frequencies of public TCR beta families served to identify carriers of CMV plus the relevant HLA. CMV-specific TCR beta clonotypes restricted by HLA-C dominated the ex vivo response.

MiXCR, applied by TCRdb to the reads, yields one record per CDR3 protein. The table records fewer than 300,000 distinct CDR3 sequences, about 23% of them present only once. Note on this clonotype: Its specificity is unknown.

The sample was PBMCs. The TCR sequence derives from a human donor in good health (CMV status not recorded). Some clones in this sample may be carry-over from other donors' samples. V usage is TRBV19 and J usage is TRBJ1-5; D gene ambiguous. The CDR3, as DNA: TGTGCCAGTAGTATCAAGGATTATAGCAATCAGCCCCAGCATTTT. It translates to CASSIKDYSNQPQHF.